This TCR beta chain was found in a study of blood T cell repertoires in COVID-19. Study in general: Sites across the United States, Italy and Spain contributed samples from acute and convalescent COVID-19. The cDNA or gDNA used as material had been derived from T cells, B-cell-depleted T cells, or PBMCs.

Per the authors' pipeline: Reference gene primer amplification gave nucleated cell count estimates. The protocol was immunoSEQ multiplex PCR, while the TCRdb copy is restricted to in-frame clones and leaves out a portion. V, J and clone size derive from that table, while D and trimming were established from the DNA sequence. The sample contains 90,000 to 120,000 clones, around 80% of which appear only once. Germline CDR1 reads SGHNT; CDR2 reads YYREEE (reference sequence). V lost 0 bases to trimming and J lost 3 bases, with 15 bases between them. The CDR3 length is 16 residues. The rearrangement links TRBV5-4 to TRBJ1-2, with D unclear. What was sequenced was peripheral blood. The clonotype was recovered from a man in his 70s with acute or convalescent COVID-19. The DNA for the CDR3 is TGTGCCAGCAGCTTGGCCGCGGGTTCCTCGGACTATGGCTACACCTTC. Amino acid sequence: CASSLAAGSSDYGYTF.